This T cell receptor beta chain was captured in a study of blood T cell repertoires in COVID-19 (dated by TCRdb to about 2020). Notes on the research overall: The collaborator samples originated in the United States, Italy and Spain and spanned the acute and convalescent phases of COVID-19. The samples were drawn from two sources: the first 160 participants of the ongoing ImmuneRACE study, and fewer than 1,500 subjects contributed by 6 global collaborators. The prospective study material was composed of cDNA or gDNA derived from T cells, B-cell-depleted T cells, or PBMCs. A de-identified subject ID, COVID-19 status, age in years and sex were almost always included in the sample metadata. The repertoires were released in a freely available public database meant as a resource for research on the immune response to SARS-CoV-2. Deeply sampled blood TCRbeta repertoires from subjects exposed to, actively infected with, or recovered from COVID-19 were included in the dataset. Where available, HLA class I and class II types were taken from metadata supplied by the sample provider and were not determined by assay-based typing. Overall results and qualifications from the work: Clinical and demographic metadata were provided uncurated, with the amount varying by source and participant.

TCRbeta CDR3 regions were amplified from genomic DNA using the immunoSEQ Assay, a bias-controlled multiplex PCR. Regarding the original processing steps: The number of nucleated cells in each sample was estimated by amplification of reference gene primers within the assay. To quantify the absolute abundance of each unique TCRbeta CDR3 rearrangement, sequence reads were collapsed and filtered. Productive Simpson clonality was computed per sample as the square root of Simpson's diversity index over productive rearrangements. Held by TCRdb, this immuneACCESS table contains in-frame sequences only and omits some clones. Under half of the omission traces to an unresolved V gene where checked; the cause of the rest is unknown. V and J calls and clone size are given by that table; D and trimming were obtained from the DNA. Across this sample there are under 150,000 clones, with over 85% seen only once. Approximately 3.7% of the sample belongs to the ten largest clones.

In regard to this clone: The antigen it recognizes is unknown. Base qualities are missing; no much larger clone stands one base away.

V is trimmed back by 4 bases and J by 11 bases, and the junction contains 11 bases that no gene match accounts for. From the germline V gene, CDR1 is SQVTM and CDR2 is ANQGSEA. There are 14 amino acids in the CDR3, from cysteine to phenylalanine inclusive. CDR3 DNA only is kept here, 42 bases in frame from base 1. Collaborating institutions collected whole blood in K2EDTA tubes following their own protocols. For TCRbeta analysis, collaborator samples were shipped as frozen whole blood, as isolated PBMCs, or as DNA extracted from either sample type. The sequence was collected from a man aged 45-65 years with active COVID-19. Sequenced material: peripheral blood. This receptor chain uses TRBV29-1 and TRBJ2-1; TRBD2 aligns with 10 central bases. The CDR3 loop reads CSVGSGGASGKQFF. Here is the DNA: TGCAGCGTTGGAAGCGGGGGGGCTTCGGGGAAGCAGTTCTTC.